This paragraph covers one TCR beta chain sequence. The target antigen is unknown. The CDR3 is 12 amino acids. The germline V gene encodes CDR1 LNHDA and CDR2 SQIVND (reference sequence). The V and J ends lost 8 bases and 7 bases respectively, with 12 bases between them. The data originate from a study of beta chain features in type 1 diabetes. TCRB transcripts that were expressed got sequenced, as all of the isolated RNA had been reverse transcribed. Reads from naive, central memory and regulatory T cell samples averaged approximately 3.7 million. Measured with immunoSEQ multiplex PCR; TCRdb has only the in-frame clones, and not every one. The table records about 650,000 clones, roughly 12% of them present only once. Study outcomes and limitations: The similarity of naive, central memory and Treg TCRB repertoires appeared greater among patients than among healthy donors. In all four CD4+ subsets, TCRB CDR3 length was significantly, moderately reduced in type 1 diabetes.

The source of this sequence is a man aged 25 to 45 with type 1 diabetes. Sequencing was performed on naive CD4+ T cells from blood. The V and J genes are TRBV19 and TRBJ1-5, with a weak D call TRBD1 (5 bases). CDR3 loop: CASGNRDQPQHF. For the CDR3, the DNA is TGTGCCAGTGGTAATAGGGACCAGCCCCAGCATTTT.